This TCR beta chain was captured in a study of cytomegalovirus exposure and HLA in healthy donors. CDR3 length: 12 residues. Trimming removed 2 bases at V and 9 bases at J, with 11 bases between. Germline assignment: CDR1 SGHDN and CDR2 FVKESK. Amplification used 60 Vbeta primers and 13 Jbeta primers. Some clones are missing from TCRdb's copy, which holds only in-frame ones; the method was immunoSEQ multiplex PCR. The sample consists of about 140,000 clones, approximately 68% of them appearing once. This TCR was sampled from a man in his 60s in good health and CMV-seronegative. This chain links TRBV14 with TRBJ2-7; D is unresolved. Sequencing was carried out using PBMCs. In DNA, the CDR3 is TGTGCCAGCAGCCAATGGCAGCGTCGGCAGTACTTC. Protein sequence: CASSQWQRRQYF.